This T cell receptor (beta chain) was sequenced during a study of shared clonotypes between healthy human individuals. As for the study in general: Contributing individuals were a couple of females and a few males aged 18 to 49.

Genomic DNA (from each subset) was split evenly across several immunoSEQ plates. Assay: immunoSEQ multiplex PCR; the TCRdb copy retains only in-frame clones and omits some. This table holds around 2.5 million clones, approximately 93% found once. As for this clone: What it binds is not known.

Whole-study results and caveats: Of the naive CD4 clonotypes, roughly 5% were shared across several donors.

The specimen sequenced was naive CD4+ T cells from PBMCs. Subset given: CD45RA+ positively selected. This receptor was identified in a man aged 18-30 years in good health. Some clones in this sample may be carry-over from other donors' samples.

CDR3 bases: TGTGCCAGCAGCCCGTTACAGGGGGCACGGTACAATGAGCAGTTCTTC. This sequence encodes CASSPLQGARYNEQFF. V is TRBV7-9 and J is TRBJ2-1; 9 bases align to TRBD1. This CDR3 has 16 residues. Germline V lookup: CDR1 SEHNR, CDR2 FQNEAQ (reference sequence). Trimming cost V 5 bases and J 4 bases; bases outside gene matches: 9.